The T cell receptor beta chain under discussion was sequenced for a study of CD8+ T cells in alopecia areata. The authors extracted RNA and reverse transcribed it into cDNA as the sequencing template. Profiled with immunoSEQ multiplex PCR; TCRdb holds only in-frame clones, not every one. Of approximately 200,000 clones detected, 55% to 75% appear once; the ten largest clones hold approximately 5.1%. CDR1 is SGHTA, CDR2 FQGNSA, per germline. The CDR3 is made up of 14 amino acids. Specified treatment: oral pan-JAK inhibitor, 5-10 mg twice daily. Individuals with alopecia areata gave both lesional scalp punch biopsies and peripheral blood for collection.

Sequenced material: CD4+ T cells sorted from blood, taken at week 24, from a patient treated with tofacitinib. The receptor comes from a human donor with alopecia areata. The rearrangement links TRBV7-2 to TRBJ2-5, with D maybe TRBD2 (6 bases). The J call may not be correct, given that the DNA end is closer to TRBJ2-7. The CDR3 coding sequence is TGTGCCAGCAGCGCGGGACTGACGGTCTACGAGCAGTACTTC. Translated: CASSAGLTVYEQYF.